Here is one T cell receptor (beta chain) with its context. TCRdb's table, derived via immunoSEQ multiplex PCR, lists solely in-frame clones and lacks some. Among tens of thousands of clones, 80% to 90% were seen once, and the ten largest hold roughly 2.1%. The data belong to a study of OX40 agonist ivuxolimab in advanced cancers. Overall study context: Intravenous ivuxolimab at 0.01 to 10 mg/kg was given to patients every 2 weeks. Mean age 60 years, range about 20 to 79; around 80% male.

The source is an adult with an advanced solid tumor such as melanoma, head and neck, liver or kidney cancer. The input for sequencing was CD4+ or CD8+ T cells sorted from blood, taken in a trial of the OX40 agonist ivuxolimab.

The CDR3 sequence is CASSQDSPHEQYF. The CDR3 DNA reads as TGTGCCAGCAGCCAAGATTCCCCCCACGAGCAGTACTTC. The genes are TRBV4-2 and TRBJ2-7; D is unresolved. This CDR3 comprises 13 residues. V was trimmed by 0 bases and J by 5 bases, leaving 8 bases between them. Germline CDR1 and CDR2: LGHNA and YNFKEQ.